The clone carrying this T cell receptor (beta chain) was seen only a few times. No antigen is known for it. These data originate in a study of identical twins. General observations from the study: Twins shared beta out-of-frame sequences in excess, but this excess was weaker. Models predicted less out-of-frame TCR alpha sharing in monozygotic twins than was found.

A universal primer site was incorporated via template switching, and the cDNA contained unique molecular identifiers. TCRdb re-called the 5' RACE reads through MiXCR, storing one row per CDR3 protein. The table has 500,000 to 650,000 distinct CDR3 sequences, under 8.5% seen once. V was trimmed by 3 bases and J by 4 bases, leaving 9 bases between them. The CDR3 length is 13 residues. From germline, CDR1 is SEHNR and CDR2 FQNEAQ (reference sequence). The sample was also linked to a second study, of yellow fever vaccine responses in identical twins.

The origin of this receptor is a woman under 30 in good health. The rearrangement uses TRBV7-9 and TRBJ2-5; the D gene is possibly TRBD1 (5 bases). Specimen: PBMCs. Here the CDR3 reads CASSFVQGETQYF. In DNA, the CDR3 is TGTGCCAGCAGCTTCGTCCAGGGAGAGACCCAGTACTTC.